Listed here are 22 T cell receptor beta chains from one sample, sequenced in a study of shared clonotypes between healthy human individuals. The data were produced by immunoSEQ multiplex PCR, yet TCRdb's version contains in-frame clones alone and is incomplete. The data show about 2.4 million clones, roughly 93% seen once. The sequencing input was naive CD4+ T cells from PBMCs. As to subset: CD45RA+ positively selected. These receptors were taken from a young man in good health. Some clones in this sample may be carry-over from other donors' samples.

The CDR3 nucleotides are TGTGCCAGTAGTAAAGGACAGTCGGGGTCCTACAATGAGCAGTTCTTC. Protein sequence: CASSKGQSGSYNEQFF. The chain has TRBV19 and TRBJ2-1; a weak D match, TRBD1 (6 bases). This CDR3 is 16 amino acids long. V gave up 4 bases and J gave up 1 base, with 14 bases separating them. The germline CDR1 and CDR2 sequences are LNHDA and SQIVND (reference sequence).

The rearrangement uses TRBV6-5 and TRBJ1-1; TRBD1 agrees at 7 bases. V was pared by 6 bases and J by 0 bases, with 7 bases of the junction left unmatched. Germline V gives CDR1 MNHEY, CDR2 SVGAGI. This CDR3 spans 15 amino acids. The CDR3 DNA is TGTGCCAGCAGCCCCGGGACAGCTTTGAACACTGAAGCTTTCTTT. This translates into CASSPGTALNTEAFF.

This clone has only one observation. The chain couples TRBV28 to TRBJ2-2, with TRBD2 matching 13 bases. Trimming removed 6 bases from V and 2 bases from J; junction bases left unmatched: 12. The CDR3 covers 19 residues. Germline assignment: CDR1 MDHEN and CDR2 SYDVKM. The CDR3 DNA sequence: TGTGCCAGCAGCTCCACTAGCGGGAGGGCCAGGGGAAACACCGGGGAGCTGTTTTTT. Amino acid sequence: CASSSTSGRARGNTGELFF. Full variable domain (missing parts from reference TRBV28 and TRBJ2-2): DVKVTQSSRYLVKRTGEKVFLECVQDMDHENMFWYRQDPGLGLRLIYFSYDVKMKEKGDIPEGYSVSREKKERFSLILESASTNQTSMYLCASSSTSGRARGNTGELFFGEGSRLTVL.

This clone appeared a single time. The V call is TRBV28, the J call TRBJ2-1, with TRBD2 identical over 15 bases. The V and J ends lost 6 bases and 0 bases, in that order; junction bases with no gene match: 6. The V gene's germline CDR1 is MDHEN and CDR2 SYDVKM. The CDR3 is 18 residues long. CDR3 in DNA: TGTGCCAGCAGACGAGGACTAGCGGGAGGGAGCTCCTACAATGAGCAGTTCTTC. It is translated as CASRRGLAGGSSYNEQFF. Drawing the rest from reference TRBV28 and TRBJ2-1, the complete variable domain is DVKVTQSSRYLVKRTGEKVFLECVQDMDHENMFWYRQDPGLGLRLIYFSYDVKMKEKGDIPEGYSVSREKKERFSLILESASTNQTSMYLCASRRGLAGGSSYNEQFFGPGTRLTVL.

Comments on this clone: Different DNA sequences within this sample yield the same CDR3. The rearrangement links TRBV28 to TRBJ2-3, with D hard to call. Trimming took 6 bases from V and 6 from J, leaving 10 bases between them. Germline V CDR1 and CDR2: MDHEN, SYDVKM. The CDR3 totals 12 residues. The CDR3 is CASSPLGDTQYF. DNA of the CDR3: TGTGCCAGCAGCCCTCTGGGGGATACGCAGTATTTT.

This clone was observed a single time. This sequence joins TRBV5-1 and TRBJ1-1, with TRBD1 identical over 8 bases. The V gene's germline CDR1 is SGHRS and CDR2 YFSETQ. V lost 0 bases and J lost 4; bases outside the gene matches: 14. This CDR3 has 18 amino acids. CDR3 nucleotide sequence: TGCGCCAGCAGCTTGGCCTTCCAGCCAGGGGGCCAGAGCACTGAAGCTTTCTTT. It is translated as CASSLAFQPGGQSTEAFF.

This clone was picked up one time. The chain has TRBV6-4 and TRBJ1-5; 7 bases fit TRBD1. Germline lookup yields CDR1 MRHNA and CDR2 SNTAGT. The V segment lost 10 bases and the J segment 6 bases; nucleotides outside the gene matches: 18. The CDR3 runs to 16 residues. This chain's CDR3 is CANPPLGQGDCQPQHF. The CDR3 bases are TGTGCCAATCCCCCCTTAGGTCAGGGGGATTGTCAGCCCCAGCATTTT.

The rearrangement joins TRBV5-1 to TRBJ2-1; 14 bases are a match to TRBD2. Germline lookup yields CDR1 SGHRS and CDR2 YFSETQ. With 6 bases clipped from V and 3 bases from J, the junction kept 11 bases outside the gene matches. This CDR3 has 18 residues. CDR3 DNA: TGCGCCAGCACTCTGACTAGCGGGAGGGCCGTGAACTACAATGAGCAGTTCTTC. This codes for CASTLTSGRAVNYNEQFF.

The rearrangement links TRBV5-1 to TRBJ2-5, with TRBD1 matching 8 bases. The germline CDR1 and CDR2 sequences are SGHRS and YFSETQ. This CDR3 has 15 residues. V trimming: 1 base; J trimming: 5 bases; junction bases outside the gene matches: 7. CDR3 protein: CASSLTGGVEETQYF. The CDR3 nucleotides read TGCGCCAGCAGCTTGACAGGGGGTGTAGAGGAGACCCAGTACTTC.

The chain uses TRBV10-3 and TRBJ2-7; possible D gene TRBD1, 6 bases. V lost 4 bases, J lost 4 bases, and 8 bases lay in between. The CDR3 extends over 12 amino acids. Germline CDR1 reads ENHRY; CDR2 reads SYGVKD. The CDR3 DNA is TGTGCCATCAGTGGACAGGTTTACGAGCAGTACTTC. Translated, it gives CAISGQVYEQYF.

The chain links TRBV28 to TRBJ1-1; 10 bases line up with TRBD1. In germline, CDR1 is MDHEN, CDR2 SYDVKM. The V and J ends lost 4 bases and 5 bases, in that order; junction bases with no gene match: 7. The length of the CDR3 is 15 residues. The CDR3 is CASSSDRGRNTEAFF. For the CDR3, the DNA is TGTGCCAGCAGTTCCGACAGGGGGCGAAATACTGAAGCTTTCTTT. Complete variable domain (other parts from reference TRBV28 and TRBJ1-1): DVKVTQSSRYLVKRTGEKVFLECVQDMDHENMFWYRQDPGLGLRLIYFSYDVKMKEKGDIPEGYSVSREKKERFSLILESASTNQTSMYLCASSSDRGRNTEAFFGQGTRLTVV.

The chain uses TRBV6-5 and TRBJ2-3, with D unresolved. The germline V gene encodes CDR1 MNHEY and CDR2 SVGAGI. V was shortened by 6 bases and J by 3 bases, with 4 bases between the two germline ends. This CDR3 spans 11 amino acids. This CDR3 is CASRATDTQYF. CDR3 DNA sequence: TGTGCCAGCAGGGCGACAGATACGCAGTATTTT.

V is TRBV6-5 and J is TRBJ1-5, with unresolved D. V gave up 8 bases and J gave up 1 base, with 9 bases separating them. The germline gives CDR1 MNHEY, CDR2 SVGAGI. This CDR3 has 13 residues. The CDR3 sequence is CASAAWSNQPQHF. The CDR3 bases are TGTGCCAGCGCAGCTTGGAGCAATCAGCCCCAGCATTTT.

This clone was seen just once. Other DNA sequences in this specimen translate into the identical CDR3. The CDR3 sequence: CAWSPGGTEAFF. CDR3 bases: TGTGCCTGGAGCCCCGGGGGCACTGAAGCTTTCTTT. The chain combines TRBV30 with TRBJ1-1, with a possible D match to TRBD1 (5 bases). The CDR3 covers 12 residues. V was cut by 3 bases and J by 4 bases, with 9 bases left in between. Germline CDR1 reads GTSNPN; CDR2 reads SVGIG (reference sequence).

This clone has a single count. The genes are TRBV28 and TRBJ2-7; no definite D call. CDR1 MDHEN and CDR2 SYDVKM come from the germline V gene. The V and J ends lost 5 bases and 3 bases respectively, with 11 bases between them. The CDR3 covers 13 residues. The chain's CDR3 is CASSPQDGYEQYF. CDR3 sequence (DNA): TGTGCCAGCAGTCCCCAGGACGGCTACGAGCAGTACTTC.

The chain recombines TRBV20-1 with TRBJ2-1; possibly TRBD1 for D (7 bases). This CDR3 is 11 amino acids long. Germline V gene lookup returns CDR1 DFQATT and CDR2 SNEGSKA (reference sequence). CDR3 bases: TGCAGGCCCAGGGGGGACTCGGGTGATTTCTTC. It is translated as CRPRGDSGDFF.

The gene calls are TRBV7-3 and TRBJ2-1, with D perhaps matching TRBD2 (7 bases). This CDR3 is 16 amino acids long. V lost 6 bases to trimming and J lost 0 bases, with 15 bases between them. Germline assignment: CDR1 SGHTA and CDR2 FQGTGA. The CDR3 loop reads CASSQGGGASYNEQFF. CDR3 sequence (DNA): TGTGCCAGCAGTCAAGGAGGGGGGGCCTCCTACAATGAGCAGTTCTTC. The complete variable domain, with remaining parts taken from reference TRBV7-3 and TRBJ2-1, reads GAGVSQTPSNKVTEKGKYVELRCDPISGHTALYWYRQSLGQGPEFLIYFQGTGAADDSGLPNDRFFAVRPEGSVSTLKIQRTERGDSAVYLCASSQGGGASYNEQFFGPGTRLTVL.

CDR3 bases: TGTGCCAGCAGCCTGGGACTAGCGGGAGGAGAGGAGACCCAGTACTTC. Its protein product is CASSLGLAGGEETQYF. The chain links TRBV4-2 to TRBJ2-5; 15 nucleotides line up with TRBD2. Germline V gives CDR1 LGHNA, CDR2 YNFKEQ. V trimming: 4 bases; J trimming: 5 bases; junction bases outside the gene matches: 5. The CDR3 is made up of 16 amino acids.

To note about this clone: The same CDR3 is also encoded by other DNA sequences in this sample. The chain has TRBV11-2 and TRBJ1-3; D possibly corresponds to TRBD1 (5 bases). The CDR3 contains 15 residues. Between the trimmed V and J ends, which lost 1 base and 0 bases, there was a span of 7 bases. The germline V gene encodes CDR1 SGHAT and CDR2 FQNNGV. The CDR3 sequence is CASSLGGASGNTIYF. The CDR3 nucleotides are TGTGCCAGCAGCTTAGGAGGGGCCTCTGGAAACACCATATATTTT.

V and J are TRBV5-1 and TRBJ1-4; perhaps TRBD1 as D (6 bases). This CDR3 comprises 16 residues. Germline assignment: CDR1 SGHRS and CDR2 YFSETQ. V was clipped by 3 bases and J by 14 bases, with 26 bases between them. In DNA form, the CDR3 reads TGCGCCAGCAGCTCAGGGGCCGGACCTCCTCCATGGGGGCTGTTTTTT. This codes for CASSSGAGPPPWGLFF.

The gene calls are TRBV5-1 and TRBJ2-7; D gene ambiguous. The CDR3 sequence is 13 residues long. CDR1 is SGHRS and CDR2 is YFSETQ in the germline V gene. The V and J ends lost 5 bases and 2 bases respectively, with 11 bases between them. The CDR3 DNA reads TGCGCCAGCAGTACCGGCAGTGCCTACGAGCAGTACTTC. Translation gives CASSTGSAYEQYF.

This chain connects TRBV28 to TRBJ1-5, with 10 positions matching TRBD1. From germline, CDR1 is MDHEN and CDR2 SYDVKM. The J segment lost 5 bases and the V segment lost 7 bases, leaving 8 bases of the junction unmatched. This CDR3 region has 15 residues. CDR3 loop: CASMPGQGSYQPQHF. The CDR3 DNA follows: TGTGCCAGCATGCCGGGACAGGGGTCTTATCAGCCCCAGCATTTT. The full variable domain, with the rest looked up from reference TRBV28 and TRBJ1-5, is DVKVTQSSRYLVKRTGEKVFLECVQDMDHENMFWYRQDPGLGLRLIYFSYDVKMKEKGDIPEGYSVSREKKERFSLILESASTNQTSMYLCASMPGQGSYQPQHFGDGTRLSIL.